Below are 21 T cell receptor beta chains sequenced from a single sample in a study of radiotherapy plus CTLA-4 blockade in lung cancer. Only in-frame clones appear in the TCRdb table, and some are missing; sequencing was by immunoSEQ multiplex PCR. The sample has about 45,000 clones, roughly two thirds seen once. The sequences come from peripheral blood, collected from a patient treated with radiotherapy plus ipilimumab. The receptors derive from a human donor with non-small cell lung cancer who had a complete response to radiotherapy plus ipilimumab.

The genes are TRBV5-1 and TRBJ2-6; D gene uncertain. Germline V gene data show CDR1 as SGHRS and CDR2 as YFSETQ. CDR3 length: 16 amino acids. The V end was cut by 0 bases, the J end by 1 base, with 8 bases between. CDR3 amino acids: CASSLGGGSGANVLTF. The CDR3 DNA reads TGCGCCAGCAGCTTGGGCGGTGGGTCTGGGGCCAACGTCCTGACTTTC. Full variable domain (outside the CDR3, taken from reference TRBV5-1 and TRBJ2-6): KAGVTQTPRYLIKTRGQQVTLSCSPISGHRSVSWYQQTPGQGLQFLFEYFSETQRNKGNFPGRFSGRQFSNSRSEMNVSTLELGDSALYLCASSLGGGSGANVLTFGAGSRLTVL.

This chain joins TRBV6-6 and TRBJ1-2, with D possibly TRBD1 on 6 matching bases. CDR3 size: 12 residues. Germline assignment: CDR1 MNHNY and CDR2 SVGAGI (reference sequence). V lost 6 bases, J lost 5 bases, and 10 bases lay in between. DNA of the CDR3: TGTGCCAGCAGCGAAACAGGGTATGGCTACACCTTC. Translation: CASSETGYGYTF.

This sequence joins TRBV7-6 and TRBJ1-1; TRBD1 is a possible D gene (5 bases). V lost 5 bases to trimming and J lost 1 base, with 5 bases between them. CDR1 SGHVS and CDR2 FNYEAQ come from the germline V gene. The CDR3 consists of 12 residues. CDR3 sequence reads: CASSQGNTEAFF. Written as DNA, the CDR3 is TGTGCCAGCAGCCAGGGGAACACTGAAGCTTTCTTT.

The V call is TRBV5-6, the J call TRBJ2-3, with 8 bases that match TRBD1. Germline CDR1 and CDR2: SGHDT and YYEEEE. The junction had 3 bases not matched to a gene; V was cut back by 3 bases and J by 3 bases. The CDR3 is 14 residues long. The CDR3 DNA reads as TGTGCCAGCAGCTCCGGACAGGGTACAGATACGCAGTATTTT. Its protein is CASSSGQGTDTQYF.

In its sample, this clone was seen a few times. The gene calls are TRBV6-5 and TRBJ2-2, with unresolved D. From germline, CDR1 is MNHEY and CDR2 SVGAGI. This CDR3 comprises 15 residues. V gave up 2 bases and J gave up 2 bases, with 9 bases separating them. The CDR3 coding sequence is TGTGCCAGCAGTTACCGGGTAGATAACACCGGGGAGCTGTTTTTT. It translates to CASSYRVDNTGELFF.

The chain uses TRBV11-2 and TRBJ2-7, with 8 positions matching TRBD1. CDR1 SGHAT and CDR2 FQNNGV come from the germline V gene. After removal of 5 bases from V and 2 bases from J, the junction contained 8 bases not matched to a gene. The CDR3 is made up of 15 amino acids. The CDR3 region is CASSQDRALTYEQYF. CDR3 nucleotides: TGTGCCAGCAGCCAGGACAGGGCCTTGACCTACGAGCAGTACTTC.

This chain joins TRBV19 and TRBJ1-5; D is possibly TRBD1 (6 bases). The CDR3 totals 19 residues. CDR1 and CDR2 (germline): LNHDA, SQIVND (reference sequence). Trimming left V 5 bases short and J 0 bases short, with 23 bases between. The CDR3 protein is CASSLTGQNRGYSNQPQHF. The CDR3, as DNA: TGTGCCAGTAGTTTAACGGGACAAAATCGGGGCTATAGCAATCAGCCCCAGCATTTT.

This clone was seen only a few times. The chain uses TRBV5-1 and TRBJ1-4, with TRBD1 identical over 10 bases. Trimming took 0 bases from V and 8 from J; bases not matched to a gene: 7. CDR1 and CDR2 (germline): SGHRS, YFSETQ. The CDR3 is 16 amino acids. The CDR3 nucleotides read TGCGCCAGCAGCTTGGTGCCGGACAGGGGGAAAGAAAAACTGTTTTTT. Its protein is CASSLVPDRGKEKLFF.

The CDR3 sequence: CASSPRTSGGGEQFF. CDR3 sequence (DNA): TGTGCCAGCTCACCGAGGACTAGCGGGGGAGGTGAGCAGTTCTTC. This chain joins TRBV18 and TRBJ2-1, with 13 bases aligning to TRBD2. The CDR3 sequence is 15 residues long. J was trimmed by 9 bases and V by 3 bases; bases with no gene match: 5. Germline V CDR1 and CDR2: KGHSH, LQKENI.

Comments on this clone: One end of the junction is discordant with germline, which a read error may explain. The rearrangement links TRBV19 to TRBJ2-3, with a weak D call TRBD1 (5 bases). Per germline, CDR1 LNHDA and CDR2 SQIVND (reference sequence). The CDR3 loop spans 15 amino acids. CDR3 in amino acids: CASRIGVATSSTQYF. In DNA, the CDR3 is TGTGCCAGTAGGATAGGGGTAGCCACCTCTAGTACGCAGTATTTT.

The J gene is TRBJ2-1, the V gene TRBV5-1; 11 bases map to TRBD2. The CDR3 loop spans 16 amino acids. V gave up 0 bases and J gave up 9 bases; unmatched junction bases: 8. Germline loops: CDR1 SGHRS, CDR2 YFSETQ. In nucleotides, the CDR3 is TGCGCCAGCAGCTTGGTAGCGGGAGGGCCCGTTACTGAGCAGTTCTTC. Amino acids: CASSLVAGGPVTEQFF.

J is TRBJ1-2 and V is TRBV28, with 8 positions matching TRBD1. J was trimmed by 4 bases and V by 5 bases; bases with no gene match: 9. Germline CDR1 reads MDHEN; CDR2 reads SYDVKM. The CDR3 extends over 15 amino acids. The CDR3 sequence is CASSTSDREVYGYTF. The CDR3 DNA reads as TGTGCCAGCAGTACCTCGGACAGGGAAGTCTATGGCTACACCTTC.

This clone was seen a single time. This chain joins TRBV18 and TRBJ1-5; D possibly corresponds to TRBD1 (5 bases). In germline, CDR1 is KGHSH, CDR2 LQKENI. The CDR3 is made up of 17 amino acids. The germline V and J ends were trimmed by 6 bases and 0 bases, with 18 bases remaining between them. The CDR3, as DNA: TGTGCCAGCTCCCTCAGCGGGGGGGGGAATAGCAATCAGCCCCAGCATTTT. Protein sequence: CASSLSGGGNSNQPQHF.

V is TRBV9 and J is TRBJ1-1; D is unresolved. Germline CDR1 is SGDLS and CDR2 is YYNGEE. Trimming pared 5 bases from V and 5 bases from J, leaving 10 bases between. This CDR3 region has 12 residues. Written as DNA, the CDR3 is TGTGCCAGCAGTCCGACGACAACTGAAGCTTTCTTT. Its protein is CASSPTTTEAFF.

The chain carries TRBV27 and TRBJ2-7, with 8 positions matching TRBD1. Germline CDR1 MNHEY, CDR2 SMNVEV (reference sequence). Trimming at V came to 5 bases and at J to 3 bases, leaving 6 bases not matched to a gene. CDR3 length equals 14 residues. CDR3 amino acids: CASSAWGQDYEQYF. Here the CDR3 DNA reads TGTGCCAGCAGTGCCTGGGGACAGGACTACGAGCAGTACTTC.

The rearrangement uses TRBV27 and TRBJ1-2; the D gene is possibly TRBD1 (6 bases). The CDR3 length is 17 residues. The germline V and J ends were trimmed by 7 bases and 0 bases, with 21 bases remaining between them. Germline V gene sequence: CDR1 MNHEY, CDR2 SMNVEV (reference sequence). In DNA form, the CDR3 reads TGTGCCAGCACAAGACGGGGGGGGCTTATTTCTAACTATGGCTACACCTTC. This translates into CASTRRGGLISNYGYTF.

This clone was picked up a small number of times. This chain connects TRBV7-8 to TRBJ2-7; 13 bases are shared with TRBD2. The ends lost 5 bases at V and 3 bases at J; junction bases unmatched: 13. This CDR3 contains 18 residues. Per germline, CDR1 SGHVS and CDR2 FQNEAQ. CDR3 region: CASSANLPGLAGIYEQYF. DNA of the CDR3: TGTGCCAGCAGCGCAAACCTCCCGGGACTAGCGGGAATCTACGAGCAGTACTTC.

The CDR3 protein is CASSQVAEIHEKLFF. The CDR3 nucleotides read TGCGCCAGCAGCCAAGTGGCGGAGATACATGAAAAACTGTTTTTT. This rearrangement joins TRBV4-1 to TRBJ1-4; D gene ambiguous. The CDR3 is made up of 15 amino acids. With 1 base removed from V and 6 bases from J, the gap between germline ends came to 12 bases. CDR1 is MGHRA and CDR2 is YSYEKL in the germline V gene.

This chain joins TRBV9 and TRBJ2-1; 9 bases match TRBD2. The CDR3 length is 13 residues. Germline V gene data show CDR1 as SGDLS and CDR2 as YYNGEE. Losses at the gene ends were 6 bases for V and 2 bases for J; bases not matched to a gene: 0. CDR3 nucleotides: TGTGCCAGCAAGCGGGAGGCCTACAATGAGCAGTTCTTC. Its protein is CASKREAYNEQFF.

The CDR3 sequence: CASSQSGGLSGYEQYF. CDR3 DNA: TGTGCCAGTAGTCAGAGCGGGGGACTCTCGGGCTACGAGCAGTACTTC. V usage is TRBV19 and J usage is TRBJ2-7; 8 nucleotides align to TRBD2. In germline, CDR1 is LNHDA, CDR2 SQIVND (reference sequence). This CDR3 has 16 residues. V lost 5 bases to trimming and J lost 3 bases; unmatched junction nucleotides: 12.

A single count supports this clone. This sequence joins TRBV5-8 and TRBJ1-4; 7 nucleotides align to TRBD1. Per the germline V gene, CDR1 is SGHTS and CDR2 is YDEGEE. V lost 4 bases to trimming and J lost 5 bases; unmatched junction nucleotides: 5. This CDR3 is built from 14 residues. The CDR3 bases are TGTGCCAGCAGCCGCGGGACAGTAAATGAAAAACTGTTTTTT. Translated: CASSRGTVNEKLFF.